The rows below give T cell receptor beta chains drawn from one sample of a study of blood T cell repertoires in COVID-19. The repertoire was sequenced with immunoSEQ multiplex PCR; TCRdb's copy has only in-frame clones and lacks some. This table holds 30,000 or so clones, over 75% found once. Sequences were obtained from peripheral blood. Receptor source: a human donor in a cohort sampled during active COVID-19. The CDR3 runs from the conserved cysteine through the conserved F or W. The order of the fields is V gene, J gene, CDR3 protein.

TRBV10-3	TRBJ2-2	CATLRGLVMDTGELFF
TRBV7-3	TRBJ2-1	CASSLELVQNNEQFF
TRBV5-1	TRBJ2-7	CASSPRQAHRQLYEQYF
TRBV6-2/TRBV6-3	TRBJ1-1	CASSWTGVNTEAFF
TRBV9	TRBJ1-2	CASSVAAQGNAYGYTF
TRBV7-8	TRBJ1-2	CASSPAGTANGYTF
TRBV27	TRBJ1-1	CASKEVTTDTEAFF
TRBV30	TRBJ1-2	CAWSNRGQGYGYTF
TRBV4-1	TRBJ2-5	CASSQDRRGETQYF
TRBV5-1	TRBJ2-7	CASSGGTEPYEQYF
TRBV24-1	TRBJ2-1	CATSVSGGGSYNEQFF
TRBV4-3	TRBJ2-4	CASSQFGTEVNIQYF
TRBV18	TRBJ2-1	CASSEQGISYNEQFF
TRBV5-6	TRBJ2-5	CASSLATGETQYF
TRBV12-3/TRBV12-4	TRBJ2-1	CASSPALRNEQFF
TRBV25-1	TRBJ1-4	CASSEQGYEKLFF
TRBV2	TRBJ2-3	CASTRGAGVPTDTQYF
TRBV7-6	TRBJ1-2	CASSLNGYGYTF
TRBV27	TRBJ2-3	CASSLPASGTDTQYF
TRBV29-1	TRBJ1-3	CSARQGAGNTIYF
TRBV12-3/TRBV12-4	TRBJ1-4	CASWGRQGEKLFF
TRBV7-9	TRBJ1-5	CASSLNGGQPQHF
TRBV7-8	TRBJ1-2	CASSQDLNYGYTF
TRBV4-2	TRBJ2-4	CASSPSGLAGGMDIQYF
TRBV7-9	TRBJ1-3	CASSLRTGGQNTIYF
TRBV19	TRBJ2-5	CASNRGRQETQYF
TRBV13	TRBJ2-7	CASSLVGVAGRSSYEQYF
TRBV5-4	TRBJ1-1	CASSLGPTMNTEAFF
TRBV9	TRBJ2-1	CASSVGAGPYPPNEQFF
TRBV19	TRBJ2-2	CASSKGTPLGELFF
TRBV4-3	TRBJ2-7	CASSQTNSGGAYEQYF